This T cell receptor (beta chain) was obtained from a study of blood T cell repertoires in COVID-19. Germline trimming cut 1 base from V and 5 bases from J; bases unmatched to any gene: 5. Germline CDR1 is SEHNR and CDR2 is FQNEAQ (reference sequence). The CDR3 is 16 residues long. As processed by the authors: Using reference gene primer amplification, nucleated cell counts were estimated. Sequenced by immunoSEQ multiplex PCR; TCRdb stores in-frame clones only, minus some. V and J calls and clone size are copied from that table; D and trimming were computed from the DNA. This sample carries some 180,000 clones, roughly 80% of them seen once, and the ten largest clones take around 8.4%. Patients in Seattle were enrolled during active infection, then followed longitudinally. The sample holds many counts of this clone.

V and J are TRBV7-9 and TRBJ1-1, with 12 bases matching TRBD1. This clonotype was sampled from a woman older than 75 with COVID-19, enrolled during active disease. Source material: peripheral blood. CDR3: CASSLEGQGARTEAFF. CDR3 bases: TGTGCCAGCAGCTTAGAGGGACAGGGGGCAAGAACTGAAGCTTTCTTT.